This T cell receptor (beta chain) was captured in a study of pediatric ulcerative colitis. Samples were sequenced at Survey level, maximum 500,000 reads. Generated by immunoSEQ multiplex PCR, the TCRdb table keeps only in-frame clones and is missing some. The data hold fewer than 40,000 clones, with around 78% observed a single time. This clone was observed a handful of times. This CDR3 has 16 amino acids. V was trimmed by 4 bases and J by 3 bases, leaving 16 bases between them. Per the germline V gene, CDR1 is MGHRA and CDR2 is YSYEKL. The receptor's source is a girl aged 10 to 17 with moderate ulcerative colitis. Sequencing was carried out using blood. V and J are TRBV4-1 and TRBJ2-1; D is unresolved. The CDR3 DNA reads as TGCGCCAGCAGCCCCCCTCCTGGGTCGCTCTACAATGAGCAGTTCTTC. Translating it yields CASSPPPGSLYNEQFF.